A single count supports the clone carrying this T cell receptor (beta chain). Profiled with immunoSEQ multiplex PCR; TCRdb holds only in-frame clones, not every one. This sample has 200,000 to 300,000 clones, with approximately 83% found just once. The data belong to a study of blood T cell repertoires in COVID-19. From germline, CDR1 is DFQATT and CDR2 SNEGSKA (reference sequence). Trimming took off 3 bases at V and 4 bases at J, with 12 bases between the two ends. The CDR3 contains 13 residues. V is TRBV20-1 and J is TRBJ1-2, with D unclear. The sequence came from an elderly man with acute or convalescent COVID-19. Sequenced input: peripheral blood. In DNA, the CDR3 is TGCAGTGCTAGTGAGGGCGAGGGCTATGGCTACACCTTC. This sequence encodes CSASEGEGYGYTF.